This entry features one T cell receptor (beta chain) sequence. The data derive from a study of OX40 agonist ivuxolimab in advanced cancers. Sequencing was performed with immunoSEQ multiplex PCR; in TCRdb, only in-frame clones are kept and a portion is missing. The sample lists about 71,000 clones; about 93% were seen once. CDR1 is SGDLS, CDR2 YYNGEE, per germline. This CDR3 is 14 amino acids long. V was pared by 3 bases and J by 5 bases, with 6 bases of the junction left unmatched. The clonotype originates from an adult with an advanced solid tumor such as melanoma, head and neck, liver or kidney cancer. V usage is TRBV9 and J usage is TRBJ2-3, with 7 bases identical to TRBD1. The specimen was CD4+ or CD8+ T cells sorted from blood, collected in a trial of the OX40 agonist ivuxolimab. DNA for the CDR3: TGTGCCAGCAGCGGACAGGGCTGGATAGATACGCAGTATTTT. As protein: CASSGQGWIDTQYF.